This TCR beta chain was obtained from a study of blood T cell repertoires in COVID-19. Profiling relied on immunoSEQ multiplex PCR, and the TCRdb table lists in-frame clones only, not all of them. The table records approximately 380,000 clones, just over 90% of them present only once. V trimming: 4 bases; J trimming: 3 bases; junction bases outside the gene matches: 8. Germline CDR1 is SGDLS and CDR2 is YYNGEE. There are 15 residues in the CDR3. J is TRBJ2-3 and V is TRBV9, with TRBD1 identical over 7 bases. This clonotype was obtained from a woman in her forties who had been exposed to COVID-19. The sequenced sample consisted of PBMCs or T cells enriched from blood (not recorded which). This chain's CDR3 is CASSNRQGRTDTQYF. Here the CDR3 DNA reads TGTGCCAGCAGCAACCGACAGGGTAGGACAGATACGCAGTATTTT.